Listed below are T cell receptor beta chains from one sample, sequenced in a study of cytomegalovirus exposure and HLA in healthy donors. The protocol was immunoSEQ multiplex PCR, while the TCRdb copy is restricted to in-frame clones and leaves out a portion. This table holds about 33,000 clones, around 53% found once. Material for sequencing was PBMCs. The receptors stem from a middle-aged woman in good health and CMV-seropositive. CDR3s include the opening cysteine and the closing phenylalanine or tryptophan. Fields, in order: V gene, clone size, CDR3 length, J gene, D gene, CDR3 DNA, CDR3 protein. A D gene is named only where the DNA matches it firmly. The listing skips clone size in some rows; elsewhere it reads once, few, many or a size class.

TRBV13	few	13	TRBJ1-2	TRBD1	TGTGCCAGCAGCCCAGGGGGCGGCTATGGCTACACCTTC	CASSPGGGYGYTF
TRBV6-5	-	16	TRBJ1-6	-	TGTGCCAGCAGTTACCCTGACAACCTGCCTTTTTCACCCCTCCACTTT	CASSYPDNLPFSPLHF
TRBV7-3	-	14	TRBJ2-5	TRBD2	TGTGCCAGCAGCAAACCGGGACTAGCGGAGACCCAGTACTTC	CASSKPGLAETQYF
TRBV10-2	few	15	TRBJ2-7	-	TGCGCCAGCAGTGATTGGAGGCGGGGGCGCTACGAGCAGTACTTC	CASSDWRRGRYEQYF
TRBV5-1	once	14	TRBJ2-3	-	TGCGCCAGCAGCATTGGAGGGAGCGCAGATACGCAGTATTTT	CASSIGGSADTQYF
TRBV30	few	16	TRBJ1-5	-	TGTGCCTGGAGTGTTGGCAGGTTGGTGGGCAATCAGCCCCAGCATTTT	CAWSVGRLVGNQPQHF
TRBV30	-	15	TRBJ1-4	-	TGTGCCTGGAGGGTCCGAGCTACAACTAATGAAAAACTGTTTTTT	CAWRVRATTNEKLFF
TRBV9	-	13	TRBJ1-2	-	TGTGCCAGCAGCGTCGAGGATAACTATGGCTACACCTTC	CASSVEDNYGYTF
TRBV7-2	-	15	TRBJ2-7	TRBD1	TGTGCCAGCAGCTTAGTTACGGGACAGGGATACGAGCAGTACTTC	CASSLVTGQGYEQYF
TRBV7-6	-	14	TRBJ2-7	-	TGTGCCAGCAGCTTAGATCCAGGGGCAGTTAAGCAGTACTTC	CASSLDPGAVKQYF
TRBV4-2	-	16	TRBJ2-1	-	TGTGCCAGCAGCCCTTTAGGCGGCGGGGACTACAATGAGCAGTTCTTC	CASSPLGGGDYNEQFF
TRBV29-1	-	12	TRBJ1-2	TRBD1	TGCAGCGTGAGGGACAGTAACTATGGCTACACCTTC	CSVRDSNYGYTF
TRBV30	-	9	TRBJ1-2	-	TGTGCCGGCCAGGGCGGCTACACCTTC	CAGQGGYTF
TRBV6-5	-	15	TRBJ1-2	TRBD1	TGTGCCAGCAGTCCCGGACAGGTTCGGGGATATGGCTACACCTTC	CASSPGQVRGYGYTF
TRBV7-2	-	14	TRBJ1-6	-	TGTGCCAGCAGTCCCGGACAGAGGAATTCACCCCTCCACTTT	CASSPGQRNSPLHF
TRBV19	-	13	TRBJ1-1	TRBD1	TGTGCCAGTATGGGTCAGGGGGACGCTGAAGCTTTCTTT	CASMGQGDAEAFF
TRBV29-1	-	12	TRBJ1-2	TRBD1	TGCAGCGTTGAGGGACAGGGTTATGGCTACACCTTC	CSVEGQGYGYTF
TRBV7-6	-	16	TRBJ2-2	TRBD1	TGTGCCAGCAGTCCCGGGACAGGGAAGTACACCGGGGAGCTGTTTTTT	CASSPGTGKYTGELFF
TRBV10-3	-	15	TRBJ2-7	TRBD1	TGTGCCATCAGCGCGGGACAGGGGACCTTCTACGAGCAGTACTTC	CAISAGQGTFYEQYF
TRBV2	few	15	TRBJ1-4	-	TGTGCCAGCAGTGTAACGGGGCGGGGTAATGAAAAACTGTTTTTT	CASSVTGRGNEKLFF
TRBV2	-	14	TRBJ2-7	-	TGTGCCAGCACTCCCGGGACTGGCTCCTACGAGCAGTACTTC	CASTPGTGSYEQYF
TRBV6-1	-	17	TRBJ1-2	TRBD1	TGTGCCAGCAGTGATAACCGGGACAGGGGATTTGTCTATGGCTACACCTTC	CASSDNRDRGFVYGYTF